The TCR beta chain under discussion was sequenced for a study of blood T cell repertoires in COVID-19. Across the whole study: Sample material is recorded as cDNA or gDNA derived from T cells, B-cell-depleted T cells, or PBMCs.

Authors' processing steps: For nucleated cells, counts were estimated from reference gene primer amplification. The assay was immunoSEQ multiplex PCR, and TCRdb's table has in-frame clones only and misses some. The V and J calls and clone size are taken from that table; D and trimming were inferred from the DNA. The profile covers about 270,000 clones, with about 90% appearing a single time and about 12% taken by the ten largest. The Seattle patients joined while their infection was active and were tracked longitudinally afterward. Trimming cost V 2 bases and J 3 bases, with 7 bases left between them. Germline values: CDR1 SGHVS, CDR2 FNYEAQ. CDR3 length: 13 residues.

This chain uses TRBV7-6 with TRBJ2-5, with unresolved D. Sequenced: peripheral blood. The receptor was isolated from a woman aged 30 to 39 with COVID-19, enrolled during active disease. CDR3: CASSLFREETQYF. The CDR3 bases are TGTGCCAGCAGCTTATTCCGGGAAGAGACCCAGTACTTC.